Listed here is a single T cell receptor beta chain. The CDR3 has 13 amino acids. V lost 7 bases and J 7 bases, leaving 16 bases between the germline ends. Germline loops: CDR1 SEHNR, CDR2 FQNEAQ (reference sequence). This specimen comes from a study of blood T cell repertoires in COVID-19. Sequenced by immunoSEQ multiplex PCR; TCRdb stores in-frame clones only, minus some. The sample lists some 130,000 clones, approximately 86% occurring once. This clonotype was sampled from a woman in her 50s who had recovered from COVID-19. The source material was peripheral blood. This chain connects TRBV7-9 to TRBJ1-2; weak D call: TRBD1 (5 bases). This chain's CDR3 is CASTPNAGGGYTF. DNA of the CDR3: TGTGCCAGCACTCCCAACGCGGGGGGTGGCTACACCTTC.